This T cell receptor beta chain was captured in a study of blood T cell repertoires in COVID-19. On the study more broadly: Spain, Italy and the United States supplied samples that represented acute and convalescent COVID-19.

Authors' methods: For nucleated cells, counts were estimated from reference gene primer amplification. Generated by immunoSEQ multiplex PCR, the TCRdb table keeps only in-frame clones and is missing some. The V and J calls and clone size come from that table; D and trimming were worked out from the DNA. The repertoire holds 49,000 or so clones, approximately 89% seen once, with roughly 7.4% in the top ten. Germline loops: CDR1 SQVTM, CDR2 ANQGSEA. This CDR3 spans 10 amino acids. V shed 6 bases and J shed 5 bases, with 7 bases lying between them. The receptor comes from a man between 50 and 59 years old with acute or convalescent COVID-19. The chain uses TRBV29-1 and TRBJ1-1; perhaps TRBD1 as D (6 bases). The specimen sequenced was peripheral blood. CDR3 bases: TGCAGCGTGAGGGGGACTGAAGCTTTCTTT. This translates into CSVRGTEAFF. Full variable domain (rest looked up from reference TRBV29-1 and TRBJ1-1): SAVISQKPSRDICQRGTSLTIQCQVDSQVTMMFWYRQQPGQSLTLIATANQGSEATYESGFVIDKFPISRPNLTFSTLTVSNMSPEDSSIYLCSVRGTEAFFGQGTRLTVV.